The present TCR beta chain was sequenced within a study of shared clonotypes between healthy human individuals. After removal of 1 base from V and 4 bases from J, the junction contained 6 bases not matched to a gene. The CDR3 is 17 residues long. Germline V CDR1 and CDR2: MGHRA, YSYEKL. Study findings and constraints: The four-donor shared clonotypes exceeded non-shared clonotypes in generation probability, with non-shared ones scoring lower. Generally, naive subsets (rather than memory subsets) showed larger estimated richness.

As concerns this clone: As yet, its antigen is unknown.

In the naive CD8 group, cells lacked CD45RO and were positively selected for CCR7, so terminally differentiated effector memory CD45RA+ cells were left out. Method: immunoSEQ multiplex PCR; TCRdb's copy keeps in-frame clones and lacks some. The repertoire holds about 2.2 million clones, with 80% to 95% as singletons. The sequenced sample was naive CD8+ T cells from PBMCs. This TCR was sampled from a man younger than 35 in good health. Some clones in this sample may be carry-over from other donors' samples. The chain recombines TRBV4-1 with TRBJ2-4; the match to TRBD1 covers 11 bases. The CDR3 protein is CASSQGRTGGPKNIQYF. Here the CDR3 DNA reads TGCGCCAGCAGCCAAGGACGGACAGGGGGCCCAAAAAACATTCAGTACTTC.